Presented here are 30 T cell receptor beta chains from one specimen sequenced in a study of T cells expressing NK-cell markers. Reprocessing the 5' RACE reads, TCRdb reports a single entry for every CDR3 protein and omits DNA. Recorded for this sample: under 200,000 distinct CDR3 sequences. The sequenced sample was blood T cells: a sorted CD56 or NKG2C T cell subset, CD4+ or CD8+ T cells, or bulk PBMC T cells (not recorded which). The receptors shown here come from a woman between 18 and 69 years old in good health.

The chain couples TRBV5-6 to TRBJ1-3. CDR1 is SGHDT and CDR2 is YYEEEE in the germline V gene. This CDR3 has 15 residues. CDR3: CASSLKGFTGNTIYF.

J is TRBJ2-7 and V is TRBV12-3 or TRBV12-4. The CDR3 spans 15 residues. The CDR3 reads CASSRTDLHIYEQYF.

The V gene is TRBV12-3 or TRBV12-4, the J gene TRBJ1-3. The CDR3 consists of 13 residues. CDR3 amino acids: CASTGLEGNTIYF.

This chain connects TRBV7-2 to TRBJ2-4; TCRdb gives TRBD1 as the D gene, but with no DNA this cannot be confirmed. This CDR3 region has 14 residues. CDR1 is SGHTA, CDR2 FQGNSA, per germline. CDR3 sequence: CASSPRTGRNIQYF.

The rearrangement joins TRBV7-6 to TRBJ2-3; TCRdb indicates TRBD1, and absent DNA this call remains unverified. CDR3 length equals 14 residues. Germline V gene sequence: CDR1 SGHVS, CDR2 FNYEAQ. This CDR3 reads CASRAGTSTDTQYF.

The rearrangement links TRBV20-1 to TRBJ1-1; no DNA is available, so the TRBD1 call from TCRdb remains unchecked. This CDR3 has 13 amino acids. Germline V lookup: CDR1 DFQATT, CDR2 SNEGSKA (reference sequence). This chain's CDR3 is CSAADSRSTEAFF.

The CDR3 protein is CASSPWGDQPQHF. The genes are TRBV12-3 or TRBV12-4 and TRBJ1-5; TCRdb indicates TRBD1, and absent DNA this call remains unverified. The CDR3 contains 13 residues.

The chain joins TRBV14 to TRBJ2-7; the TCRdb D gene call, TRBD1, has no DNA to confirm it. The germline CDR1 and CDR2 sequences are SGHDN and FVKESK. The CDR3 is 12 amino acids. The CDR3 reads CASSPRGVGQYF.

The chain carries TRBV9 and TRBJ2-3; as DNA is missing, the TRBD2 call by TCRdb cannot be tested. This CDR3 spans 19 amino acids. Germline V gene data show CDR1 as SGDLS and CDR2 as YYNGEE. The CDR3 sequence is CASSPSGGLGEMSTDTQYF.

The chain is built from TRBV20-1 and TRBJ2-7; as DNA is missing, the TRBD1 call by TCRdb cannot be tested. CDR3 length equals 12 residues. Germline CDR1 DFQATT, CDR2 SNEGSKA (reference sequence). CDR3 loop: CSAGQPLREQYF.

The V and J genes are TRBV5-1 and TRBJ2-3. CDR1 is SGHRS and CDR2 is YFSETQ in the germline V gene. The CDR3 sequence is 13 residues long. The CDR3 protein is CASSLEGADTQYF.

The rearrangement uses TRBV5-1 and TRBJ2-7; TCRdb reports TRBD1, a call that lacks DNA to check it against. Germline-derived CDR1 and CDR2 are SGHRS and YFSETQ. The CDR3 contains 17 residues. CDR3 sequence: CASSPYATGTGSYEQYF. The full variable domain, in which reference TRBV5-1 and TRBJ2-7 provide the parts outside the CDR3, is KAGVTQTPRYLIKTRGQQVTLSCSPISGHRSVSWYQQTPGQGLQFLFEYFSETQRNKGNFPGRFSGRQFSNSRSEMNVSTLELGDSALYLCASSPYATGTGSYEQYFGPGTRLTVT.

CDR3 loop: CASSLRWQGMDTQYF. J is TRBJ2-3 and V is TRBV7-2; no DNA is available, so the TRBD1 call from TCRdb remains unchecked. Germline V lookup: CDR1 SGHTA, CDR2 FQGNSA. The CDR3 totals 15 residues.

The rearrangement uses TRBV7-2 and TRBJ1-2; TCRdb selects TRBD1, and the lack of DNA leaves this call unchecked. The CDR3 extends over 17 amino acids. Germline CDR1 reads SGHTA; CDR2 reads FQGNSA. The CDR3 loop reads CASSLAVTGGSLYGYTF.

The chain has TRBV5-6 and TRBJ1-2; with no DNA, the TCRdb D assignment of TRBD1 cannot be verified. This CDR3 contains 14 residues. The V gene's germline CDR1 is SGHDT and CDR2 YYEEEE. The CDR3 spells CASSPGQRNYGYTF.

The CDR3 sequence is CASSLGGSYSYEQYF. This rearrangement joins TRBV27 to TRBJ2-7; TCRdb outputs TRBD1, but without DNA this stays unchecked. The germline V gene encodes CDR1 MNHEY and CDR2 SMNVEV (reference sequence). The CDR3 is 15 amino acids.

The V and J genes are TRBV18 and TRBJ2-1; without DNA, the TCRdb call of TRBD1 cannot be checked. The CDR3 loop spans 16 amino acids. Germline V gene sequence: CDR1 KGHSH, CDR2 LQKENI. CDR3 protein: CASSPRNGAGENEQFF.

The chain is built from TRBV20-1 and TRBJ1-1; there is no DNA to check the TCRdb D call of TRBD1. Germline CDR1 is DFQATT and CDR2 is SNEGSKA (reference sequence). The CDR3 totals 15 residues. The CDR3 is CSASTLQGPSTEAFF.

The V and J genes are TRBV10-3 and TRBJ1-6. The CDR3 extends over 15 amino acids. CDR1 and CDR2 from the germline V gene are ENHRY and SYGVKD. The CDR3 protein is CAISDLGGGDSPLHF.

The V call is TRBV15, the J call TRBJ2-1; TCRdb picks TRBD1, but there is no DNA to check that call. The CDR3 spans 14 residues. From germline, CDR1 is LNHNV and CDR2 YYDKDF (reference sequence). This CDR3 is CATSTGTAYNEQFF.

The chain couples TRBV5-1 to TRBJ1-3; TCRdb reports TRBD1, a call that lacks DNA to check it against. CDR1 is SGHRS, CDR2 YFSETQ, per germline. The CDR3 spans 15 residues. Here the CDR3 reads CASSLPEGSGNTIYF.

The chain recombines TRBV12-3 or TRBV12-4 with TRBJ2-7. The CDR3 is 15 residues long. This chain's CDR3 is CASSYAVGSAYEQYF.

The chain has TRBV5-4 and TRBJ2-7. The CDR3 has 15 residues. Germline CDR1 and CDR2: SGHNT and YYREEE (reference sequence). Here the CDR3 reads CASSLGTTGLYEQYF.

J is TRBJ1-4 and V is TRBV29-1; TCRdb's D gene call, TRBD1, goes unchecked for lack of DNA. Looked up from germline, CDR1 is SQVTM and CDR2 is ANQGSEA. The CDR3 is 12 amino acids. CDR3 loop: CSGWDANEKLFF. The full variable domain, its missing parts supplied by reference TRBV29-1 and TRBJ1-4, is SAVISQKPSRDICQRGTSLTIQCQVDSQVTMMFWYRQQPGQSLTLIATANQGSEATYESGFVIDKFPISRPNLTFSTLTVSNMSPEDSSIYLCSGWDANEKLFFGSGTQLSVL.

This chain joins TRBV7-7 and TRBJ2-2; there is no DNA to check the TCRdb D call of TRBD1. Germline V lookup: CDR1 SSHAT, CDR2 FNYEAQ (reference sequence). The CDR3 covers 17 residues. CDR3 sequence reads: CASSLRGPQSGNGELFF.

The V gene is TRBV5-1, the J gene TRBJ2-1; the D call of TRBD1 rests on TCRdb alone, since no DNA is present to check it. The germline CDR1 and CDR2 sequences are SGHRS and YFSETQ. This CDR3 has 14 amino acids. The CDR3 here is CASDRDRVSNEQFF.

This chain connects TRBV6-1 to TRBJ2-7; TCRdb indicates TRBD1, and absent DNA this call remains unverified. The V gene's germline CDR1 is MNHNS and CDR2 SASEGT. The CDR3 sequence is 15 residues long. CDR3: CASSEGLGQIYEQYF.

The CDR3 sequence: CASSLSGITEAFF. This rearrangement joins TRBV12-3 or TRBV12-4 to TRBJ1-1. This CDR3 spans 13 amino acids.

J is TRBJ2-3 and V is TRBV12-3 or TRBV12-4. CDR3 length: 13 residues. CDR3 amino acids: CASSLSGSDTQYF.

The chain is built from TRBV3-1 and TRBJ1-2; without DNA, the TCRdb call of TRBD1 cannot be checked. This CDR3 spans 13 amino acids. CDR1 is LGHDT, CDR2 YNNKEL, per germline (reference sequence). CDR3 sequence reads: CASSQERGKRYTF.